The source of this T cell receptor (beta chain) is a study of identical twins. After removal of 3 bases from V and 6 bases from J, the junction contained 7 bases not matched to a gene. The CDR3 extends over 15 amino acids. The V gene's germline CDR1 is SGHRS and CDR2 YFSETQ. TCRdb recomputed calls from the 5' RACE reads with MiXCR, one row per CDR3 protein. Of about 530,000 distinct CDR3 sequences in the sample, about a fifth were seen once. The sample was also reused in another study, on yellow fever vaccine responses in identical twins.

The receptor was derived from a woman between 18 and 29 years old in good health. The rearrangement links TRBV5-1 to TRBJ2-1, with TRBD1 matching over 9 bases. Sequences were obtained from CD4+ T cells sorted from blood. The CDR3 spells CASSWTGQGSNEQFF. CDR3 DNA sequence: TGCGCCAGCAGCTGGACGGGACAGGGATCCAATGAGCAGTTCTTC.